The entry that follows covers one T cell receptor (beta chain) sequence. Other DNA sequences from this sample encode an identical CDR3 as well. The protocol was immunoSEQ multiplex PCR, while the TCRdb copy is restricted to in-frame clones and leaves out a portion. Of approximately 650,000 clones detected, 95% appear once; the ten largest clones hold about 0.11%. Germline assignment: CDR1 LNHDA and CDR2 SQIVND (reference sequence). V dropped 3 bases and J dropped 2 bases, with 7 bases sitting between them. CDR3 length: 13 residues. CD45RO negativity and positive selection for CCR7 defined naive CD8 cells, a population that excluded terminally differentiated effector memory CD45RA+ cells. The sample is drawn from a study of shared clonotypes between healthy human individuals.

Sequencing was performed on naive CD8+ T cells sorted from blood. The origin of this receptor is a woman in her twenties or thirties in good health. The rearrangement joins TRBV19 to TRBJ1-1; no definite D call. The CDR3 DNA follows: TGTGCCAGTAGTATTTGGGTCAACACTGAAGCTTTCTTT. Protein product: CASSIWVNTEAFF.